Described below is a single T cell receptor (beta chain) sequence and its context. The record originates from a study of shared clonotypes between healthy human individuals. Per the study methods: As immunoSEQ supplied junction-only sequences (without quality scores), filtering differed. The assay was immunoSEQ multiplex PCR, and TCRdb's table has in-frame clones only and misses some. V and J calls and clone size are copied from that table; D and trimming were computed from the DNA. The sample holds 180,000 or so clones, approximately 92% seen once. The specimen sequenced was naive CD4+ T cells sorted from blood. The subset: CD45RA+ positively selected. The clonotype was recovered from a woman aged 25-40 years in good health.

The CDR3 loop is CASSFGEGAYEQYF. The CDR3 DNA reads TGCGCCAGCAGCTTTGGTGAAGGGGCCTACGAGCAGTACTTC. This chain links TRBV4-1 with TRBJ2-7; D perhaps matches TRBD1 (5 bases). The CDR3 extends over 14 amino acids. Trimming removed 5 bases at V and 2 bases at J, with 13 bases between. CDR1 is MGHRA, CDR2 YSYEKL, per germline.